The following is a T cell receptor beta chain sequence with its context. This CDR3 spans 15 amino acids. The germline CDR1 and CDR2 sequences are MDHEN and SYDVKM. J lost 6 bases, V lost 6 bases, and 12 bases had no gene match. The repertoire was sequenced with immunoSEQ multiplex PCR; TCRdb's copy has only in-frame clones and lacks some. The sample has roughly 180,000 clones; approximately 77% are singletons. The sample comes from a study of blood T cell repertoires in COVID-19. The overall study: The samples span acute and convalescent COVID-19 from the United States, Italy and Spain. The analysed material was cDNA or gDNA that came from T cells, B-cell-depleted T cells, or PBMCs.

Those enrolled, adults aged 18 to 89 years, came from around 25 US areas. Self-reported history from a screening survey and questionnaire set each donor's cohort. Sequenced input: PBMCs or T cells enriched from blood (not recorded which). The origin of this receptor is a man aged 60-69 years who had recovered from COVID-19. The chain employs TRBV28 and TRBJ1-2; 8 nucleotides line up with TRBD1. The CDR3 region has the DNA TGTGCCAGCAGAAAGGGACAGGTGGCCAGGAATGGCTACACCTTC. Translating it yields CASRKGQVARNGYTF.